Listed here is a single T cell receptor beta chain. Per germline, CDR1 DFQATT and CDR2 SNEGSKA (reference sequence). Trimming at V came to 2 bases and at J to 4 bases, leaving 7 bases not matched to a gene. This CDR3 is built from 15 residues. This record belongs to a study of T cells in Graves' hyperthyroidism and ophthalmopathy. Graves' hyperthyroidism showing no ophthalmopathy progression within 18 months was considered stable. TCR beta CDR3 regions were amplified from RNA transcripts. RT-PCR in the first round (using the HTBI primer set) targeted the TCR CDR3. TCRdb called the multiplex PCR reads again in MiXCR, with one record for every CDR3 protein. Of about 420,000 distinct CDR3 sequences in the sample, 15% to 18% were seen once.

The chain carries TRBV20-1 and TRBJ2-1, with TRBD2 matching over 8 bases. Sample: blood. The sequence came from a young woman with Graves' hyperthyroidism. CDR3 bases: TGCAGTGCTAGAAAAGCGGGGGACTGGTACAATGAGCAGTTCTTC. Translated, it gives CSARKAGDWYNEQFF.